The clone carrying this T cell receptor (beta chain) was seen a single time. Enrollees, about 18 to 95 years old, lived in some 24 US areas. Exposed participants encountered a COVID-19 case during the 2 weeks preceding study entry. Clones were read by immunoSEQ multiplex PCR, and TCRdb kept only the in-frame ones, dropping some. The sample holds a few hundred thousand clones, roughly 89% seen once. This sample is drawn from a study of blood T cell repertoires in COVID-19. The germline CDR1 and CDR2 sequences are MNHEY and SVGAGI. The CDR3 spans 15 residues. The V segment lost 0 bases and the J segment 9 bases; nucleotides outside the gene matches: 3.

The V call is TRBV6-5, the J call TRBJ1-6; 9 nucleotides match TRBD1. What was sequenced was PBMCs or T cells enriched from blood (not recorded which). The clonotype originates from a man between 25 and 39 years old who had been exposed to COVID-19. The CDR3 reads CASSYSGTGFSPLHF. The CDR3 DNA follows: TGTGCCAGCAGTTACTCCGGGACAGGGTTTTCACCCCTCCACTTT.